Listed below are T cell receptor beta chains from one sample, sequenced in a study of CD8 T cells in ankylosing spondylitis. Via MiXCR, TCRdb re-called the 5' RACE reads, giving one row per CDR3 protein. Of roughly 140,000 distinct CDR3 sequences detected, roughly 44% appear once; the ten largest clones hold about 15%. Sample: synovial fluid, either unsorted or a sorted T cell fraction (not recorded which). The source is a male donor with ankylosing spondylitis. Each CDR3 is given with its conserved first and last residue. A D gene is named only where the DNA matches it firmly. Size is omitted from some rows. Given values are once, few, many or a class for expanded clones.

TRBJ2-1,NA,NA,TRBV20-1,CSARAPWDMLDNEQFF,TGCAGTGCTAGAGCCCCATGGGACATGCTGGATAATGAGCAGTTCTTC
TRBJ2-3,NA,NA,TRBV20-1,CSAALSGPSTDTQYF,TGCAGTGCGGCACTAAGCGGGCCAAGCACAGATACGCAGTATTTT
TRBJ2-3,NA,few,TRBV5-1,CASSLVPGLETQYF,TGCGCCAGCAGCTTGGTTCCCGGGTTAGAGACGCAGTATTTT
TRBJ2-1,NA,many,TRBV29-1,CSVVSPGSYNEQFF,TGCAGCGTTGTGTCTCCGGGCTCCTACAATGAGCAGTTCTTC
TRBJ2-2,NA,NA,TRBV2,CASSEGERVHTGELFF,TGTGCCAGCAGTGAGGGGGAAAGGGTACACACCGGGGAGCTGTTTTTT
TRBJ2-2,NA,few,TRBV12-3/TRBV12-4,CASSKTTVTGELFF,TGTGCCAGCAGTAAAACGACAGTCACCGGGGAGCTGTTTTTT
TRBJ2-7,NA,few,TRBV7-8,CASSLVKVGEQYF,TGTGCCAGCAGCTTAGTAAAGGTGGGCGAGCAGTACTTC
TRBJ2-3,NA,NA,TRBV10-3,CAIRSSGTDTQYF,TGTGCCATCAGGTCGTCGGGCACAGATACGCAGTATTTT
TRBJ1-6,NA,NA,TRBV12-3/TRBV12-4,CASSFTLAGNNSPLHF,TGTGCCAGCAGTTTTACGCTTGCAGGGAATAATTCACCCCTCCACTTT
TRBJ1-5,NA,NA,TRBV6-2/TRBV6-3,CASSPKDNQPQHF,TGTGCCAGCAGCCCTAAAGACAACCAGCCCCAGCATTTT
TRBJ1-6,NA,few,TRBV10-2,CASTVWGYNSPLHF,TGCGCCAGCACAGTATGGGGCTATAATTCACCCCTCCACTTT
TRBJ2-7,TRBD1,many,TRBV13,CASSPIGGREQYF,TGTGCCAGCAGCCCGATAGGGGGCCGCGAGCAGTACTTC
TRBJ1-2,TRBD1,NA,TRBV11-2,CASSLDTGGGSDGYTF,TGTGCCAGCAGCTTAGATACAGGGGGCGGTTCGGATGGCTACACCTTC
TRBJ2-1,NA,many,TRBV6-5,CASSYELGAYNEQFF,TGTGCCAGCAGTTACGAGTTGGGGGCCTACAATGAGCAGTTCTTC
TRBJ2-1,TRBD2,many,TRBV15,CATSPGLAGAYEQFF,TGTGCCACCAGCCCCGGACTAGCGGGAGCCTATGAGCAGTTCTTC
TRBJ2-1,TRBD2,few,TRBV11-2,CASSPEGLASYNEQFF,TGTGCCAGCAGCCCGGAGGGACTAGCATCCTACAATGAGCAGTTCTTC
TRBJ2-6,NA,NA,TRBV4-3,CASSQDDRSGANVLTF,TGCGCCAGCAGCCAAGACGACAGGTCTGGGGCCAACGTCCTGACTTTC
TRBJ2-2,TRBD2,NA,TRBV28,CASSFGLAGELFF,TGTGCCAGCAGTTTTGGACTAGCCGGGGAGCTGTTTTTT
TRBJ2-2,TRBD2,NA,TRBV5-1,CASSSSGRARGTGELFF,TGCGCCAGCAGCTCTAGCGGGAGGGCGAGAGGAACCGGGGAGCTGTTTTTT
TRBJ2-7,NA,NA,TRBV4-3,CASSQDLGGRYEQYF,TGCGCCAGCAGCCAAGATCTAGGAGGGAGGTACGAGCAGTACTTC
TRBJ2-1,NA,NA,TRBV20-1,CSAWGSVLMAYNEQFF,TGCAGTGCCTGGGGAAGTGTCCTCATGGCCTACAATGAGCAGTTCTTC
TRBJ2-3,NA,few,TRBV10-2,CARSLGGGPTDTQYF,TGCGCCAGATCTTTAGGCGGGGGCCCCACAGATACGCAGTATTTT
TRBJ1-1,NA,NA,TRBV7-4,CASSSMGVDTEAFF,TGTGCCAGCAGCTCCATGGGGGTAGACACTGAAGCTTTCTTT
TRBJ2-1,TRBD1,many,TRBV4-3,CASSPDREAYNEQFF,TGCGCCAGCAGCCCGGACAGGGAGGCCTACAATGAGCAGTTCTTC
TRBJ2-2,NA,few,TRBV7-2,CASSSVGYGGELFF,TGTGCCAGCAGCTCAGTAGGGTATGGCGGGGAGCTGTTTTTT
TRBJ2-2,NA,few,TRBV5-1,CASSLGQGGTGELFF,TGCGCCAGCAGCTTAGGGCAAGGCGGTACCGGGGAGCTGTTTTTT
TRBJ2-7,NA,few,TRBV28,CASSFEVYYEQYF,TGTGCCAGCAGTTTTGAGGTTTACTACGAGCAGTACTTC
TRBJ1-6,TRBD1,few,TRBV29-1,CSVRTGRFSPLHF,TGCAGCGTAAGGACAGGGCGGTTCTCACCCCTCCACTTT
TRBJ2-2,TRBD2,many,TRBV7-2,CASSLVGIAGGTGELFF,TGTGCCAGCAGCTTAGTAGGGATAGCGGGAGGCACCGGGGAGCTGTTTTTT
TRBJ2-1,NA,few,TRBV6-2/TRBV6-3,CASSYGGVNEQFF,TGTGCCAGCAGTTACGGCGGGGTAAATGAGCAGTTCTTC
TRBJ1-5,NA,NA,TRBV24-1,CATSDSGSNQPQHF,TGTGCCACCAGTGATTCGGGATCCAATCAGCCCCAGCATTTT
TRBJ1-1,NA,many,TRBV12-3/TRBV12-4,CASSLAWGQGTEAFF,TGTGCCAGCAGTTTAGCTTGGGGGCAAGGAACTGAAGCTTTCTTT
TRBJ1-1,TRBD1,few,TRBV7-9,CASSWDRGNTEAFF,TGTGCCAGCAGCTGGGACAGGGGGAACACTGAAGCTTTCTTT
TRBJ2-7,NA,NA,TRBV11-2,CASSLMVGDYEQYF,TGTGCCAGCAGCTTAATGGTTGGGGATTACGAGCAGTACTTC
TRBJ2-1,NA,many,TRBV7-8,CASSLLGTSLIGNEQFF,TGTGCCAGCAGCTTATTGGGGACCAGCCTTATTGGTAATGAGCAGTTCTTC
TRBJ2-1,TRBD2,many,TRBV30,CAWSAGRGLDEQFF,TGTGCCTGGAGCGCCGGGAGGGGCCTCGATGAGCAGTTCTTC
TRBJ2-5,TRBD1,few,TRBV5-6,CASSWTGSETQYF,TGTGCCAGCAGCTGGACAGGGTCTGAGACCCAGTACTTC
TRBJ1-1,TRBD1,NA,TRBV10-3,CAIRELILGQGDPNTEAFF,TGTGCCATCAGGGAACTCATACTGGGACAGGGGGATCCGAACACTGAAGCTTTCTTT
TRBJ2-1,NA,few,TRBV5-6,CASSILLLLGYEQFF,TGTGCCAGCAGCATCTTACTCCTCCTGGGCTATGAGCAGTTCTTC
TRBJ2-7,TRBD2,NA,TRBV28,CASSLCGGCAYEQYF,TGTGCCAGCAGTTTATGCGGGGGGTGCGCCTACGAGCAGTACTTC
TRBJ2-1,TRBD1,NA,TRBV20-1,CSALDRDNEQFF,TGCAGTGCTCTCGACAGGGACAATGAGCAGTTCTTC
TRBJ2-2,TRBD1,NA,TRBV19,CAGQGLGTGELFF,TGTGCCGGACAGGGTTTGGGCACCGGGGAGCTGTTTTTT
TRBJ2-2,NA,few,TRBV4-1,CASSHPPGLQELFF,TGCGCCAGCAGCCACCCGCCGGGTTTGCAGGAGCTGTTTTTT
TRBJ2-1,NA,many,TRBV6-2/TRBV6-3,CASSYSHGSEQFF,TGTGCCAGCAGTTACAGTCACGGCAGTGAGCAGTTCTTC
TRBJ1-1,NA,few,TRBV27,CASSSPPSMNTEAFF,TGTGCCAGCAGTTCTCCCCCCAGCATGAACACTGAAGCTTTCTTT
TRBJ2-1,TRBD2,NA,TRBV20-1,CSAALGTSGRNEQFF,TGCAGTGCTGCCCTAGGGACTAGCGGGAGGAATGAGCAGTTCTTC